Listed below are T cell receptor beta chains from one sample, sequenced in a study of cytomegalovirus exposure and HLA in healthy donors. Here immunoSEQ multiplex PCR was the method, and the copy in TCRdb shows in-frame clones only, minus some. Seen here are 45,000 to 60,000 clones, 60% to 85% observed once, and the top ten hold more than 7%. Sequencing used PBMCs. The receptors originated from a man aged 30 to 39 in good health and CMV-seropositive. The CDR3 runs from the conserved cysteine through the conserved F or W. Each record gives: CDR3 length, J gene, D gene, V gene, clone size, CDR3 protein, CDR3 DNA. The D gene is left open where the match is weak. Rows may omit the clone size; those that give it use once, few, many or a size class.

CDR3 length: 14; J gene: TRBJ2-1; D gene: NA; V gene: TRBV27; clone size: NA; CDR3 protein: CASSIRGSYNEQFF; CDR3 DNA: TGTGCCAGCTCAATAAGGGGGTCGTACAATGAGCAGTTCTTC
CDR3 length: 16; J gene: TRBJ2-1; D gene: TRBD1; V gene: TRBV27; clone size: NA; CDR3 protein: CASSLRQGRSYNEQFF; CDR3 DNA: TGTGCCAGCAGTTTACGACAGGGGCGCTCCTACAATGAGCAGTTCTTC
CDR3 length: 15; J gene: TRBJ1-1; D gene: TRBD1; V gene: TRBV2; clone size: few; CDR3 protein: CASSQTGGVSTEAFF; CDR3 DNA: TGTGCCAGCAGTCAGACAGGGGGCGTTTCGACTGAAGCTTTCTTT
CDR3 length: 17; J gene: TRBJ2-3; D gene: TRBD2; V gene: TRBV9; clone size: NA; CDR3 protein: CASTPGISGGATDTQYF; CDR3 DNA: TGTGCCAGCACTCCCGGTATTAGCGGGGGGGCAACAGATACGCAGTATTTT
CDR3 length: 15; J gene: TRBJ1-1; D gene: TRBD1; V gene: TRBV29-1; clone size: NA; CDR3 protein: CSAEGQGIGNTEAFF; CDR3 DNA: TGCAGCGCAGAGGGACAGGGGATCGGAAACACTGAAGCTTTCTTT
CDR3 length: 18; J gene: TRBJ2-2; D gene: TRBD2; V gene: TRBV4-1; clone size: NA; CDR3 protein: CASSQSTSGGPNTGELFF; CDR3 DNA: TGCGCCAGCAGCCAAAGCACTAGCGGGGGGCCGAACACCGGGGAGCTGTTTTTT
CDR3 length: 13; J gene: TRBJ1-2; D gene: TRBD1; V gene: TRBV29-1; clone size: NA; CDR3 protein: CSVPGQGGDGYTF; CDR3 DNA: TGCAGCGTTCCCGGACAGGGGGGCGATGGCTACACCTTC
CDR3 length: 14; J gene: TRBJ2-1; D gene: TRBD2; V gene: TRBV7-3; clone size: NA; CDR3 protein: CATGTSGGVREQFF; CDR3 DNA: TGTGCCACCGGGACTAGCGGGGGGGTAAGAGAGCAGTTCTTC
CDR3 length: 14; J gene: TRBJ1-6; D gene: NA; V gene: TRBV10-3; clone size: NA; CDR3 protein: CAISAVVNNSPLHF; CDR3 DNA: TGTGCCATCAGTGCGGTGGTCAATAATTCACCCCTCCACTTT
CDR3 length: 15; J gene: TRBJ1-2; D gene: NA; V gene: TRBV6-1; clone size: NA; CDR3 protein: CASSEADGPGYGYTF; CDR3 DNA: TGTGCCAGCAGTGAAGCGGATGGACCAGGGTATGGCTACACCTTC
CDR3 length: 14; J gene: TRBJ2-7; D gene: NA; V gene: TRBV6-1; clone size: few; CDR3 protein: CASSVGQRAYEQYF; CDR3 DNA: TGTGCCAGCAGTGTGGGGCAGCGAGCCTACGAGCAGTACTTC
CDR3 length: 12; J gene: TRBJ1-2; D gene: TRBD1; V gene: TRBV6-6; clone size: NA; CDR3 protein: CASMTGTYGYTF; CDR3 DNA: TGTGCCAGCATGACAGGGACTTATGGCTACACCTTC
CDR3 length: 14; J gene: TRBJ2-7; D gene: NA; V gene: TRBV7-9; clone size: once; CDR3 protein: CASSLARDSHEQYF; CDR3 DNA: TGTGCCAGCAGCTTAGCTAGGGACTCGCACGAGCAGTACTTC
CDR3 length: 13; J gene: TRBJ1-2; D gene: NA; V gene: TRBV19; clone size: NA; CDR3 protein: CASSRGATYGYTF; CDR3 DNA: TGTGCCAGTAGTCGCGGGGCGACCTATGGCTACACCTTC
CDR3 length: 13; J gene: TRBJ1-1; D gene: NA; V gene: TRBV13; clone size: NA; CDR3 protein: CATSPKGDTEAFF; CDR3 DNA: TGTGCCACCTCCCCTAAGGGGGACACTGAAGCTTTCTTT
CDR3 length: 15; J gene: TRBJ2-6; D gene: NA; V gene: TRBV28; clone size: NA; CDR3 protein: CASSSTGYGANVLTF; CDR3 DNA: TGTGCCAGCAGTTCTACGGGGTACGGGGCCAACGTCCTGACTTTC
CDR3 length: 16; J gene: TRBJ2-7; D gene: NA; V gene: TRBV21-1; clone size: NA; CDR3 protein: CASSKARGARLYEQYF; CDR3 DNA: TGTGCCAGCAGCAAAGCACGGGGGGCGCGCCTCTACGAGCAGTACTTC
CDR3 length: 16; J gene: TRBJ2-7; D gene: TRBD2; V gene: TRBV7-9; clone size: few; CDR3 protein: CASSPSGGAFSYEQYF; CDR3 DNA: TGTGCCAGCAGCCCCAGCGGGGGGGCGTTTTCCTACGAGCAGTACTTC
CDR3 length: 15; J gene: TRBJ2-3; D gene: TRBD1; V gene: TRBV6-5; clone size: NA; CDR3 protein: CATGTGGGGTDTQYF; CDR3 DNA: TGTGCCACCGGGACAGGGGGCGGTGGCACAGATACGCAGTATTTT
CDR3 length: 13; J gene: TRBJ1-5; D gene: NA; V gene: TRBV6-1; clone size: NA; CDR3 protein: CASSEQARQPQHF; CDR3 DNA: TGTGCCAGCAGTGAACAGGCCCGGCAGCCCCAGCATTTT
CDR3 length: 16; J gene: TRBJ2-2; D gene: NA; V gene: TRBV7-3; clone size: NA; CDR3 protein: CASSPGQAGPTGELFF; CDR3 DNA: TGTGCCAGCAGCCCCGGACAGGCGGGGCCGACCGGGGAGCTGTTTTTT
CDR3 length: 14; J gene: TRBJ2-2; D gene: NA; V gene: TRBV7-8; clone size: NA; CDR3 protein: CASRARANTGELFF; CDR3 DNA: TGTGCCAGCAGGGCTAGAGCGAACACCGGGGAGCTGTTTTTT
CDR3 length: 15; J gene: TRBJ2-7; D gene: TRBD1; V gene: TRBV5-1; clone size: NA; CDR3 protein: CASSVTGDTRYEQYF; CDR3 DNA: TGCGCCAGCAGCGTAACAGGGGATACTCGCTACGAGCAGTACTTC
CDR3 length: 16; J gene: TRBJ1-4; D gene: TRBD1; V gene: TRBV19; clone size: few; CDR3 protein: CASSDPRTGVDEKLFF; CDR3 DNA: TGTGCCAGTAGTGACCCAAGGACAGGGGTTGACGAAAAACTGTTTTTT
CDR3 length: 12; J gene: TRBJ2-3; D gene: TRBD1; V gene: TRBV5-4; clone size: few; CDR3 protein: CASSRDRDTQYF; CDR3 DNA: TGTGCCAGCAGCCGGGACAGAGATACGCAGTATTTT
CDR3 length: 15; J gene: TRBJ1-5; D gene: TRBD1; V gene: TRBV18; clone size: NA; CDR3 protein: CASSQGQGAGQPQHF; CDR3 DNA: TGTGCCAGCTCACAGGGACAGGGGGCTGGCCAGCCCCAGCATTTT
CDR3 length: 14; J gene: TRBJ2-5; D gene: TRBD2; V gene: TRBV5-1; clone size: NA; CDR3 protein: CASRHRGGGETQYF; CDR3 DNA: TGCGCCAGCAGGCACCGGGGGGGAGGAGAGACCCAGTACTTC
CDR3 length: 15; J gene: TRBJ2-1; D gene: TRBD1; V gene: TRBV6-4; clone size: NA; CDR3 protein: CASSTGQGPYNEQFF; CDR3 DNA: TGTGCCAGCAGTACGGGACAGGGGCCCTACAATGAGCAGTTCTTC
CDR3 length: 15; J gene: TRBJ1-2; D gene: TRBD1; V gene: TRBV19; clone size: once; CDR3 protein: CASSRGQGRDYGYTF; CDR3 DNA: TGTGCCAGTAGTAGAGGACAGGGTCGGGACTATGGCTACACCTTC
CDR3 length: 16; J gene: TRBJ2-3; D gene: TRBD2; V gene: TRBV6-4; clone size: few; CDR3 protein: CASSDSTSGGADTQYF; CDR3 DNA: TGTGCCAGCAGTGACTCGACTAGCGGGGGGGCAGATACGCAGTATTTT
CDR3 length: 14; J gene: TRBJ1-4; D gene: TRBD1; V gene: TRBV2; clone size: NA; CDR3 protein: CASSRGTEFEKLFF; CDR3 DNA: TGTGCCAGCAGTAGGGGGACAGAGTTTGAAAAACTGTTTTTT
CDR3 length: 13; J gene: TRBJ1-1; D gene: TRBD1; V gene: TRBV7-9; clone size: NA; CDR3 protein: CASSLTGGTEAFF; CDR3 DNA: TGTGCCAGCAGCTTAACAGGGGGCACTGAAGCTTTCTTT
CDR3 length: 12; J gene: TRBJ2-7; D gene: TRBD1; V gene: TRBV29-1; clone size: NA; CDR3 protein: CSAWDRAYEQYF; CDR3 DNA: TGCAGCGCCTGGGACAGGGCTTACGAGCAGTACTTC
CDR3 length: 13; J gene: TRBJ1-2; D gene: NA; V gene: TRBV6-5; clone size: NA; CDR3 protein: CASSYESGYGYTF; CDR3 DNA: TGTGCCAGCAGTTACGAGTCAGGCTATGGCTACACCTTC
CDR3 length: 19; J gene: TRBJ1-1; D gene: NA; V gene: TRBV7-2; clone size: NA; CDR3 protein: CASSPGFSGGFRLNTEAFF; CDR3 DNA: TGTGCCAGCAGCCCAGGTTTTTCGGGGGGCTTTCGATTGAACACTGAAGCTTTCTTT
CDR3 length: 15; J gene: TRBJ1-5; D gene: TRBD1; V gene: TRBV7-9; clone size: few; CDR3 protein: CASSLGTGNNQPQHF; CDR3 DNA: TGTGCCAGCAGTCTCGGGACAGGGAACAATCAGCCCCAGCATTTT
CDR3 length: 17; J gene: TRBJ1-5; D gene: TRBD1; V gene: TRBV27; clone size: NA; CDR3 protein: CASSPRQGRLGNQPQHF; CDR3 DNA: TGTGCCAGCAGTCCCCGACAGGGAAGATTGGGCAATCAGCCCCAGCATTTT
CDR3 length: 13; J gene: TRBJ1-2; D gene: NA; V gene: TRBV7-2; clone size: NA; CDR3 protein: CASSPRTGYGYTF; CDR3 DNA: TGTGCCAGCAGCCCACGGACTGGCTATGGCTACACCTTC
CDR3 length: 14; J gene: TRBJ1-1; D gene: NA; V gene: TRBV5-4; clone size: NA; CDR3 protein: CASSLGGLGTEAFF; CDR3 DNA: TGTGCCAGCAGCTTGGGGGGGCTCGGGACTGAAGCTTTCTTT
CDR3 length: 15; J gene: TRBJ1-5; D gene: NA; V gene: TRBV5-5; clone size: few; CDR3 protein: CASSLGLAEFQPQHF; CDR3 DNA: TGTGCCAGCAGTCTAGGTCTTGCAGAATTCCAGCCCCAGCATTTT
CDR3 length: 14; J gene: TRBJ2-7; D gene: TRBD2; V gene: TRBV30; clone size: NA; CDR3 protein: CAWSPPGLANEQYF; CDR3 DNA: TGTGCCTGGAGTCCCCCGGGACTAGCGAACGAGCAGTACTTC
CDR3 length: 14; J gene: TRBJ2-2; D gene: NA; V gene: TRBV29-1; clone size: NA; CDR3 protein: CSVEDLRNTGELFF; CDR3 DNA: TGCAGCGTTGAAGATCTTCGGAACACCGGGGAGCTGTTTTTT
CDR3 length: 14; J gene: TRBJ2-7; D gene: TRBD1; V gene: TRBV5-1; clone size: NA; CDR3 protein: CASSSQTGGGEQYF; CDR3 DNA: TGCGCCAGCAGCTCCCAGACAGGGGGCGGCGAGCAGTACTTC
CDR3 length: 15; J gene: TRBJ2-3; D gene: NA; V gene: TRBV7-3; clone size: NA; CDR3 protein: CASSLGTGEVDTQYF; CDR3 DNA: TGTGCCAGCAGCTTAGGAACAGGGGAGGTGGATACGCAGTATTTT
CDR3 length: 14; J gene: TRBJ2-7; D gene: NA; V gene: TRBV10-2; clone size: NA; CDR3 protein: CASRAPPGNYEQYF; CDR3 DNA: TGCGCCAGCCGCGCCCCCCCAGGGAACTACGAGCAGTACTTC
CDR3 length: 15; J gene: TRBJ1-5; D gene: NA; V gene: TRBV5-1; clone size: once; CDR3 protein: CASSLGGSGNQPQHF; CDR3 DNA: TGCGCCAGCAGCTTGGGAGGGTCGGGCAATCAGCCCCAGCATTTT
CDR3 length: 15; J gene: TRBJ1-2; D gene: TRBD1; V gene: TRBV30; clone size: NA; CDR3 protein: CAWSLNRGTKDGYTF; CDR3 DNA: TGTGCCTGGAGCCTAAACAGGGGGACCAAAGATGGCTACACCTTC
CDR3 length: 12; J gene: TRBJ1-3; D gene: NA; V gene: TRBV6-5; clone size: NA; CDR3 protein: CASSSYGNTIYF; CDR3 DNA: TGTGCCAGCAGCTCCTACGGAAACACCATATATTTT
CDR3 length: 16; J gene: TRBJ1-1; D gene: NA; V gene: TRBV7-9; clone size: NA; CDR3 protein: CASSLRGQNLNTEAFF; CDR3 DNA: TGTGCCAGCAGCTTGAGAGGACAGAATTTGAACACTGAAGCTTTCTTT
CDR3 length: 16; J gene: TRBJ2-7; D gene: NA; V gene: TRBV18; clone size: NA; CDR3 protein: CASSPASGSVGHEQYF; CDR3 DNA: TGTGCCAGCTCACCAGCCAGCGGCTCAGTCGGCCACGAGCAGTACTTC
CDR3 length: 15; J gene: TRBJ1-5; D gene: TRBD1; V gene: TRBV6-1; clone size: NA; CDR3 protein: CASSEPPRGREPQHF; CDR3 DNA: TGTGCCAGCAGTGAACCCCCCAGGGGGCGAGAGCCCCAGCATTTT
CDR3 length: 14; J gene: TRBJ2-7; D gene: NA; V gene: TRBV19; clone size: once; CDR3 protein: CASSIAEITYEQYF; CDR3 DNA: TGTGCCAGTAGTATAGCGGAGATCACCTACGAGCAGTACTTC
CDR3 length: 14; J gene: TRBJ1-2; D gene: TRBD1; V gene: TRBV15; clone size: NA; CDR3 protein: CATSRAAGGSGYTF; CDR3 DNA: TGTGCCACCAGCAGAGCCGCAGGGGGTAGTGGCTACACCTTC
CDR3 length: 14; J gene: TRBJ2-7; D gene: NA; V gene: TRBV5-1; clone size: NA; CDR3 protein: CASSLVGGSYEQYF; CDR3 DNA: TGCGCCAGCAGCTTGGTGGGAGGATCCTACGAGCAGTACTTC